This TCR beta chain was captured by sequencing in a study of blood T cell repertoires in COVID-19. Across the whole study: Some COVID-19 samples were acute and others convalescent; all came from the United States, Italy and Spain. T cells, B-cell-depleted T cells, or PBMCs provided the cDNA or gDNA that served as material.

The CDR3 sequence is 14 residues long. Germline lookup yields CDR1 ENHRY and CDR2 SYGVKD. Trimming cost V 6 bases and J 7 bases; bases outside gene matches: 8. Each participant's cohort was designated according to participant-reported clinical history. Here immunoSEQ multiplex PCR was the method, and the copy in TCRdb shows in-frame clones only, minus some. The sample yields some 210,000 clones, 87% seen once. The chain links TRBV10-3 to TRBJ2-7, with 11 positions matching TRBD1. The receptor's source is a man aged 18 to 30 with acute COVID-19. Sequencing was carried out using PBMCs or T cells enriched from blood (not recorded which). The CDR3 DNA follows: TGTGCCATCAGGCCTGGACAGGGGGCGGGGGAGCAGTACTTC. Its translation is CAIRPGQGAGEQYF.